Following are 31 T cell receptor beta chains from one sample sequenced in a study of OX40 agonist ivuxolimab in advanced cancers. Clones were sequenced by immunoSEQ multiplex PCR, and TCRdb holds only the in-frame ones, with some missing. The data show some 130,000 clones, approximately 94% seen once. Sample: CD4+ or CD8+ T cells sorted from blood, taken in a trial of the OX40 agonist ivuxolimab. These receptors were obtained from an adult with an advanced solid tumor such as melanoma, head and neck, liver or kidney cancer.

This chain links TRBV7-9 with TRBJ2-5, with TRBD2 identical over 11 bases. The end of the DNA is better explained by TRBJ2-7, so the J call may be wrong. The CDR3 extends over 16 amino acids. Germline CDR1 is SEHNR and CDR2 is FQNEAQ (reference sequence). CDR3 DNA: TGTGCCAGCAGTGAGCTTCCCGGACTAGCGGGCTACGAGCAGTACTTC. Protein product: CASSELPGLAGYEQYF.

The CDR3 nucleotides read TGTGCCAGCAGCTTAACGCCGCAGTACTATGGCTACACCTTC. Residues: CASSLTPQYYGYTF. The chain recombines TRBV11-2 with TRBJ1-2; D call uncertain. This CDR3 is 14 amino acids long. Germline V gene sequence: CDR1 SGHAT, CDR2 FQNNGV. Trimming removed 2 bases from V and 3 bases from J, with 10 bases in between.

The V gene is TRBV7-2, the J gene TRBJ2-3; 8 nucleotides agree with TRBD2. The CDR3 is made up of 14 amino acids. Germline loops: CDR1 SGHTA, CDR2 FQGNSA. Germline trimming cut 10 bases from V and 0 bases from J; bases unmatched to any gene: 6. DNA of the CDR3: TGTGCCACTGCCCGCGGGGGGAGCACAGATACGCAGTATTTT. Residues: CATARGGSTDTQYF.

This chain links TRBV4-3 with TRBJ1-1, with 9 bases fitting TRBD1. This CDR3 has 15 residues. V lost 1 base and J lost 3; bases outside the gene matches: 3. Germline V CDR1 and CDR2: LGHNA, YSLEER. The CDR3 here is CASSQAGTGYTEAFF. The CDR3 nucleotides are TGCGCCAGCAGCCAAGCAGGGACAGGGTACACTGAAGCTTTCTTT.

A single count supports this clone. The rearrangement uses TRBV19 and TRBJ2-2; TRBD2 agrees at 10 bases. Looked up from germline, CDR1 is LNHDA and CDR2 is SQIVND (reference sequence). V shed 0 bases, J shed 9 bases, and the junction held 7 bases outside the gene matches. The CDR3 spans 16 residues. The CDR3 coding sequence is TGTGCCAGTAGTATAGATCGGGCTAGCGGGGGCCGGGAGCTGTTTTTT. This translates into CASSIDRASGGRELFF.

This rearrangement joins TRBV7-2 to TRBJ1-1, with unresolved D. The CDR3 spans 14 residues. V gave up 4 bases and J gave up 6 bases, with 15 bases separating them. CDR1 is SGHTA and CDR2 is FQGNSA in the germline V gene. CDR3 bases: TGTGCCAGCAGCTCGACCCCACCTCGGGCTGAAGCTTTCTTT. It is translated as CASSSTPPRAEAFF.

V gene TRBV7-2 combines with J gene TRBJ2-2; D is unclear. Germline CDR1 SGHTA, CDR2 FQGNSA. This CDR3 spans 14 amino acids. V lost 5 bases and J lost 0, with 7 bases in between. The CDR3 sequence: CASSPTANTGELFF. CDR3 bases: TGTGCCAGCAGCCCGACGGCGAACACCGGGGAGCTGTTTTTT.

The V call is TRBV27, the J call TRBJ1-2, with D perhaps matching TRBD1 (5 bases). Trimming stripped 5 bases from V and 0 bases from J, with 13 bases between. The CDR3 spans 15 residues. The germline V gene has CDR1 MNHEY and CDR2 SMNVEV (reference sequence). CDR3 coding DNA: TGTGCCAGCAGTCAAAAGGGGTTCTCTAACTATGGCTACACCTTC. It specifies CASSQKGFSNYGYTF.

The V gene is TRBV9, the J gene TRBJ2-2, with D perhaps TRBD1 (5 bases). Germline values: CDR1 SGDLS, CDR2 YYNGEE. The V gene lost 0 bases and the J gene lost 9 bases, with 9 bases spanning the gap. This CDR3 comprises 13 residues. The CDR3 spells CASSVDRGRELFF. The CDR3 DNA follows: TGTGCCAGCAGCGTAGATAGGGGCCGGGAGCTGTTTTTT.

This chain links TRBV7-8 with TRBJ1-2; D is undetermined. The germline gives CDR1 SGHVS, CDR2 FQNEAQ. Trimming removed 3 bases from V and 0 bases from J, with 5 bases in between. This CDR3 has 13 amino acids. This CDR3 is CASSFPANYGYTF. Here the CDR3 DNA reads TGTGCCAGCAGCTTCCCCGCTAACTATGGCTACACCTTC.

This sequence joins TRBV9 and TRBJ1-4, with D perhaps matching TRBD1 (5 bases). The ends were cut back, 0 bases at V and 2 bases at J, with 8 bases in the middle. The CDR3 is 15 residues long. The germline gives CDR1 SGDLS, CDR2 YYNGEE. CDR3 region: CASSVAAGTNEKLFF. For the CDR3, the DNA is TGTGCCAGCAGCGTAGCTGCAGGGACTAATGAAAAACTGTTTTTT. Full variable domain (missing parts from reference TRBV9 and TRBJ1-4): DSGVTQTPKHLITATGQRVTLRCSPRSGDLSVYWYQQSLDQGLQFLIQYYNGEERAKGNILERFSAQQFPDLHSELNLSSLELGDSALYFCASSVAAGTNEKLFFGSGTQLSVL.

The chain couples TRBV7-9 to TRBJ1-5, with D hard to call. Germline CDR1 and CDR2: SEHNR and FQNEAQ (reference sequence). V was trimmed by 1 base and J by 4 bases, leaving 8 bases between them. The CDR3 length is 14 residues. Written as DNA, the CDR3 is TGTGCCAGCAGCTTAGAGGGCGGAAATCAGCCCCAGCATTTT. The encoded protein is CASSLEGGNQPQHF.

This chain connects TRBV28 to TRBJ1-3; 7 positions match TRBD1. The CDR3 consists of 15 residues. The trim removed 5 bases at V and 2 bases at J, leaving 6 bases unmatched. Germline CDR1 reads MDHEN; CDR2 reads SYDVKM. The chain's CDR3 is CASSPSGTAGNTIYF. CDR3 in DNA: TGTGCCAGCAGTCCTTCTGGGACAGCTGGAAACACCATATATTTT.

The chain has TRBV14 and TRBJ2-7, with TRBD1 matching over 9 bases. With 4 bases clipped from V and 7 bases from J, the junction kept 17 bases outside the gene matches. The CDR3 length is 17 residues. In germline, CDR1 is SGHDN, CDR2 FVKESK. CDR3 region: CASSLLRGDRGTREQYF. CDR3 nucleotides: TGTGCCAGCAGCCTCCTTAGGGGAGACAGGGGGACGCGGGAGCAGTACTTC.

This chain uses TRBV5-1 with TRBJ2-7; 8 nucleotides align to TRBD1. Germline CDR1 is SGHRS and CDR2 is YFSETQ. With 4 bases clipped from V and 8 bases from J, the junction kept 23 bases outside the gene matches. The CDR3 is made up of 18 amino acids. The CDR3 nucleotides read TGCGCCAGCAGCACAGGGGGGTCTAGCGCTATCTCTCCTTTCCAGCAGTACTTC. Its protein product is CASSTGGSSAISPFQQYF. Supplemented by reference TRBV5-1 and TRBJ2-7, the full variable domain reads KAGVTQTPRYLIKTRGQQVTLSCSPISGHRSVSWYQQTPGQGLQFLFEYFSETQRNKGNFPGRFSGRQFSNSRSEMNVSTLELGDSALYLCASSTGGSSAISPFQQYFGPGTRLTVT.

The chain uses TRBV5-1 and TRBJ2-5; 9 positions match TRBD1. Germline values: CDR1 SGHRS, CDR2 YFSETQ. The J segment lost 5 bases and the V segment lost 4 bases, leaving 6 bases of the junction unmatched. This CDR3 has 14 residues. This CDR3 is CASSHWTGEETQYF. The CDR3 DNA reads TGCGCCAGCAGCCATTGGACAGGGGAGGAGACCCAGTACTTC.

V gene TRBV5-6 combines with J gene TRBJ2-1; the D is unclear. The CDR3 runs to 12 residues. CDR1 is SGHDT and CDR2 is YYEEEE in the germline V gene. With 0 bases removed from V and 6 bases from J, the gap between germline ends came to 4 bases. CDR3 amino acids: CASSLERNEQFF. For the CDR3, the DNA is TGTGCCAGCAGCTTGGAACGCAATGAGCAGTTCTTC.

CDR3 nucleotide sequence: TGTGCCAGCAGCCTGCTGAACGGGGACCTGCAAGAGACCCAGTACTTC. Translating gives CASSLLNGDLQETQYF. This chain connects TRBV7-7 to TRBJ2-5; either TRBD1 or TRBD2 may fit D (5 bases each). The CDR3 spans 16 residues. Germline loops: CDR1 SSHAT, CDR2 FNYEAQ (reference sequence). Between the trimmed V and J ends, which lost 5 bases and 2 bases, there was a span of 18 bases.

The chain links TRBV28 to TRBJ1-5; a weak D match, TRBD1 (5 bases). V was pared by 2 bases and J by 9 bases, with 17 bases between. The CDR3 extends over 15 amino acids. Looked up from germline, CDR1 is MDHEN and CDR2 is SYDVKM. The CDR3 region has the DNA TGTGCCAGCAGTTTACCGGGAGGGGTGGCCCGGCCCCAGCATTTT. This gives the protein CASSLPGGVARPQHF.

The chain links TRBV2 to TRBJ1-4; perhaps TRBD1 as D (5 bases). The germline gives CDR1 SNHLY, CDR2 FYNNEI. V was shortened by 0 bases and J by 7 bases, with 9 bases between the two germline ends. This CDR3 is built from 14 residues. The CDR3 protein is CASSEAGGSEKLFF. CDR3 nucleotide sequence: TGTGCCAGCAGTGAAGCCGGGGGGAGTGAAAAACTGTTTTTT.

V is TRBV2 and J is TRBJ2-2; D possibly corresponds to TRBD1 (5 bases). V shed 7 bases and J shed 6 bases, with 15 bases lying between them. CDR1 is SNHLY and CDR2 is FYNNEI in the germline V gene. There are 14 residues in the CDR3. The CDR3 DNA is TGTGCCAGCATAGGCCAGGGTGGCGCCGGGGAGCTGTTTTTT. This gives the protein CASIGQGGAGELFF.

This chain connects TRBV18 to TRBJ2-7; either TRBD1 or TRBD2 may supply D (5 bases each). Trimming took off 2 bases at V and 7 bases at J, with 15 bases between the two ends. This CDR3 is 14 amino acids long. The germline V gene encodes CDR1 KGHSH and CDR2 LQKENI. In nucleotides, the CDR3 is TGTGCCAGCTCACCAGAGGGGACGACGTCAGAGCAGTACTTC. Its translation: CASSPEGTTSEQYF.

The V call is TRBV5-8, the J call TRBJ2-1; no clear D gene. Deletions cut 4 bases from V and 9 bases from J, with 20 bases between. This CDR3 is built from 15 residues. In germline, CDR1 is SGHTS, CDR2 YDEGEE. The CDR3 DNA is TGTGCCAGCAGCCCCCTACCCTCCTTATCTGGTGAGCAGTTCTTC. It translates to CASSPLPSLSGEQFF.

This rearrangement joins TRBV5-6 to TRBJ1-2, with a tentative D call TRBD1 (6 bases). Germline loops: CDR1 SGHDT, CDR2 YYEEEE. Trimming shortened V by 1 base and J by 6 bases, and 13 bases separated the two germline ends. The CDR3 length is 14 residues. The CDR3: CASSLFRGADGYTF. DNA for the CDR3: TGTGCCAGCAGCTTGTTTAGGGGGGCGGATGGCTACACCTTC.

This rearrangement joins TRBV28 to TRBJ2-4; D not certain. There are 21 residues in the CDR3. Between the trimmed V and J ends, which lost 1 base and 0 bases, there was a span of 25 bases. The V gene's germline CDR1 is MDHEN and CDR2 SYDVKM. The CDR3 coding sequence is TGTGCCAGCAGTTTATCCTGGAGTTCAGGCTCTTTTCGTATAGCCAAAAACATTCAGTACTTC. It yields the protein CASSLSWSSGSFRIAKNIQYF.

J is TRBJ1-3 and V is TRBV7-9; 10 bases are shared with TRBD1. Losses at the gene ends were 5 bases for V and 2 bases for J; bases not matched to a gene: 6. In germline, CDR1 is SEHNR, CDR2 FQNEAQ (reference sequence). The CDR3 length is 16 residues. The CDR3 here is CASSPRQGATGNTIYF. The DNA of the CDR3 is TGTGCCAGCAGCCCCAGACAGGGGGCGACTGGAAACACCATATATTTT.

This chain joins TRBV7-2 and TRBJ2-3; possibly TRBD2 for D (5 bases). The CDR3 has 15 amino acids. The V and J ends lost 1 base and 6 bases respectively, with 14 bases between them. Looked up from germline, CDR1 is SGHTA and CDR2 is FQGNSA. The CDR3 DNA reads TGTGCCAGCAGCTTAGAAGGGCTAGCTGGGGATACGCAGTATTTT. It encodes CASSLEGLAGDTQYF. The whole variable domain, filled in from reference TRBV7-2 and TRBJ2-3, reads GAGVSQSPSNKVTEKGKDVELRCDPISGHTALYWYRQSLGQGLEFLIYFQGNSAPDKSGLPSDRFSAERTGGSVSTLTIQRTQQEDSAVYLCASSLEGLAGDTQYFGPGTRLTVL.

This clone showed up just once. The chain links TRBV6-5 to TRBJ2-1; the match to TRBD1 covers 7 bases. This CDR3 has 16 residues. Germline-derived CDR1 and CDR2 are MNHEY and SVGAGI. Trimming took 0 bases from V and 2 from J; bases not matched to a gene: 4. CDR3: CASSYSAGGPYNEQFF. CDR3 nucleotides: TGTGCCAGCAGTTACTCTGCAGGGGGTCCCTACAATGAGCAGTTCTTC.

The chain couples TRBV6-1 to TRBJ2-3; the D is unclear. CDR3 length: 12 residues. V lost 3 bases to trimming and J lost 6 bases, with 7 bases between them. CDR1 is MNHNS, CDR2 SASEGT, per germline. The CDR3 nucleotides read TGTGCCAGCAGTGATACCCAGGATACGCAGTATTTT. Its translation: CASSDTQDTQYF.

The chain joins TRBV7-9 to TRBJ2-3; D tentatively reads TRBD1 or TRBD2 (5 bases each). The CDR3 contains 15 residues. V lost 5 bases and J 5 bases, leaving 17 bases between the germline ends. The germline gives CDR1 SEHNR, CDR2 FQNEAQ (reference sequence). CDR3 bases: TGTGCCAGCAGCCCCGGGACCCGCCTGGGAGATACGCAGTATTTT. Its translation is CASSPGTRLGDTQYF.

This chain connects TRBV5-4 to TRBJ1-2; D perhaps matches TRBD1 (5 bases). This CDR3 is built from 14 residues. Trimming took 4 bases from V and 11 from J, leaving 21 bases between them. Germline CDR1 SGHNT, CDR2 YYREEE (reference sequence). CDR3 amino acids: CASSPGTEYVRYTF. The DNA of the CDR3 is TGTGCCAGCAGCCCAGGGACCGAGTATGTTCGGTACACCTTC.